Each of the 25 T cell receptor beta chains below was sequenced from the same sample in a study of blood T cell repertoires in COVID-19. The protocol was immunoSEQ multiplex PCR, while the TCRdb copy is restricted to in-frame clones and leaves out a portion. The sample has some 330,000 clones, around four fifths seen once; the top ten hold about 4.8%. The material sequenced was PBMCs or T cells enriched from blood (not recorded which). Receptors were obtained from a woman in her forties or fifties who had recovered from COVID-19.

The gene calls are TRBV20-1 and TRBJ1-1; D is uncertain. Trimming removed 3 bases from V and 2 bases from J, with 16 bases in between. CDR1 is DFQATT, CDR2 SNEGSKA, per germline (reference sequence). There are 15 residues in the CDR3. CDR3 sequence (DNA): TGCAGTGCTAGTAAGCCACAGTCCGTCAACACTGAAGCTTTCTTT. It codes for CSASKPQSVNTEAFF.

CDR3 region: CASRPSTPGTGEGGYTF. As DNA, the CDR3 is TGTGCCAGCAGGCCCAGTACCCCCGGGACAGGGGAAGGAGGCTACACCTTC. The rearrangement joins TRBV3-1 (or the pseudogene TRBV3-2) to TRBJ1-2; 10 nucleotides agree with TRBD1. CDR1 LGHDT and CDR2 YNNKEL come from the germline V gene (reference sequence). J gave up 8 bases and V 6 bases, and 18 bases lay outside the gene matches. The CDR3 runs to 17 residues.

The chain couples TRBV10-3 to TRBJ2-3; D is possibly TRBD1 (6 bases). The ends were cut back, 6 bases at V and 0 bases at J, with 10 bases in the middle. The germline gives CDR1 ENHRY, CDR2 SYGVKD. The CDR3 is 14 residues long. The CDR3, as DNA: TGTGCCATCAGACAGGGTCCTAGCACAGATACGCAGTATTTT. Translating it yields CAIRQGPSTDTQYF.

The chain joins TRBV6-5 to TRBJ1-2; the D gene is possibly TRBD1 (6 bases). The CDR3 is made up of 14 amino acids. V lost 6 bases and J 4 bases, leaving 15 bases between the germline ends. Looked up from germline, CDR1 is MNHEY and CDR2 is SVGAGI. This CDR3 is CASRTQGISYGYTF. The DNA of the CDR3 is TGTGCCAGCAGAACACAGGGTATCTCCTATGGCTACACCTTC.

The chain combines TRBV14 with TRBJ2-7; 9 bases are shared with TRBD1. The germline CDR1 and CDR2 sequences are SGHDN and FVKESK. V dropped 3 bases and J dropped 4; count of bases not matched to a gene: 10. The CDR3 runs 16 residues. CDR3 nucleotide sequence: TGTGCCAGCAGCCAGACCGGGACAGGGATATGGTACGAGCAGTACTTC. This encodes CASSQTGTGIWYEQYF.

The chain combines TRBV19 with TRBJ1-6, with 8 bases fitting TRBD1. Germline V gene sequence: CDR1 LNHDA, CDR2 SQIVND (reference sequence). V was clipped by 5 bases and J by 1 base; unmatched bases: 4. CDR3 length equals 16 residues. The CDR3 nucleotides are TGTGCCAGTAGTCTACACAGGGGGTCCTATAATTCACCCCTCCACTTT. It translates to CASSLHRGSYNSPLHF.

This chain links TRBV29-1 with TRBJ2-1, with 12 bases lining up with TRBD2. With V trimmed by 3 bases and J by 6 bases, 12 bases remained unmatched. The CDR3 loop spans 17 amino acids. Germline-derived CDR1 and CDR2 are SQVTM and ANQGSEA. CDR3 nucleotide sequence: TGCAGCGTTGATATCGGGGCTAGCGGGGGGGACCTCAATGAGCAGTTCTTC. Translation: CSVDIGASGGDLNEQFF.

This clone was picked up a small number of times. V usage is TRBV20-1 and J usage is TRBJ1-1; D remains ambiguous. Germline V CDR1 and CDR2: DFQATT, SNEGSKA (reference sequence). This CDR3 has 11 residues. The germline V and J ends were trimmed by 3 bases and 7 bases, with 9 bases remaining between them. CDR3 sequence: CSASEPGEAFF. In DNA, the CDR3 is TGCAGTGCTAGCGAGCCGGGTGAAGCTTTCTTT.

The chain uses TRBV5-1 and TRBJ1-2; TRBD1 is a possible D gene (6 bases). Germline V gene data show CDR1 as SGHRS and CDR2 as YFSETQ. V lost 5 bases, J lost 3 bases, and 20 bases lay in between. This CDR3 region has 16 residues. CDR3 region: CASRSTSQGTYYGYTF. CDR3 DNA: TGCGCCAGCAGGTCTACATCACAGGGTACCTACTATGGCTACACCTTC.

The rearrangement uses TRBV2 and TRBJ1-3; D unresolved. The CDR3 has 15 residues. Germline V gene lookup returns CDR1 SNHLY and CDR2 FYNNEI. With 4 bases removed from V and 2 bases from J, the gap between germline ends came to 12 bases. The CDR3 reads CASSGSATPGNTIYF. As DNA, the CDR3 is TGTGCCAGCAGTGGTTCGGCGACACCTGGAAACACCATATATTTT. The full variable domain, with the rest looked up from reference TRBV2 and TRBJ1-3, is EPEVTQTPSHQVTQMGQEVILRCVPISNHLYFYWYRQILGQKVEFLVSFYNNEISEKSEIFDDQFSVERPDGSNFTLKIRSTKLEDSAMYFCASSGSATPGNTIYFGEGSWLTVV.

For the CDR3, the DNA is TGTGCCAGCAGCTTAGAGGTTGTCGGGAAGTCGGGCTATGGCTACACCTTC. Encoded protein: CASSLEVVGKSGYGYTF. The rearrangement uses TRBV11-2 and TRBJ1-2, with D hard to call. The CDR3 sequence is 17 residues long. Germline assignment: CDR1 SGHAT and CDR2 FQNNGV. V gave up 0 bases and J gave up 4 bases, with 18 bases separating them.

The chain carries TRBV19 and TRBJ1-2, with a tentative D call TRBD1 (5 bases). This CDR3 has 13 amino acids. Germline CDR1 reads LNHDA; CDR2 reads SQIVND (reference sequence). V lost 10 bases and J lost 2, with 14 bases in between. In DNA form, the CDR3 reads TGTGCCACCAGCTTGACAGTGAACTATGGCTACACCTTC. Translated, it gives CATSLTVNYGYTF. The whole variable domain, remainder taken from reference TRBV19 and TRBJ1-2, is DGGITQSPKYLFRKEGQNVTLSCEQNLNHDAMYWYRQDPGQGLRLIYYSQIVNDFQKGDIAEGYSVSREKKESFPLTVTSAQKNPTAFYLCATSLTVNYGYTFGSGTRLTVV.

The rearrangement links TRBV21-1 to TRBJ2-2; the DNA was not used to check the table's D call, TRBD1. TRBV21-1 is a pseudogene. This CDR3 is 18 amino acids long. CDR3 in DNA: TGTGCCAGCAGCAAAGGGGGGATCGGACAGGGTGTGACCGGGGAGCTGTTTTTT. Its translation: CASSKGGIGQGVTGELFF.

CDR3 protein: CASSYSGGGRSSPLHF. Written as DNA, the CDR3 is TGTGCCAGCAGTTACTCGGGCGGAGGGCGGTCTTCACCCCTCCACTTT. The genes are TRBV6-5 and TRBJ1-6; D unresolved. Trimming stripped 0 bases from V and 9 bases from J, with 15 bases between. Germline loops: CDR1 MNHEY, CDR2 SVGAGI. This CDR3 is 16 amino acids long.

The CDR3 nucleotides are TGTGCCAGCAGCCAAAGGGGCCTTACAGGCGCTCCGGACAATGAGCAGTTCTTC. Its protein product is CASSQRGLTGAPDNEQFF. The gene calls are TRBV3-1 (or the pseudogene TRBV3-2) and TRBJ2-1; tentatively, D is TRBD1 (5 bases). V lost 2 bases to trimming and J lost 5 bases, with 22 bases between them. The CDR3 contains 18 residues. Looked up from germline, CDR1 is LGHDT and CDR2 is YNNKEL (reference sequence).

To note about this clone: Other DNA sequences in this specimen translate into the identical CDR3. The chain is built from TRBV2 and TRBJ2-5; 7 nucleotides line up with TRBD2. CDR3 size: 14 residues. Germline-derived CDR1 and CDR2 are SNHLY and FYNNEI. Trimming took 4 bases from V and 5 from J; bases not matched to a gene: 7. In nucleotides, the CDR3 is TGTGCCAGCAGTGTACGGGGAGGGCTCGAGACCCAGTACTTC. Its protein product is CASSVRGGLETQYF.

This clone was observed once. This chain joins TRBV7-2 and TRBJ1-5; a possible D gene is TRBD1 (6 bases). Trimming shortened V by 5 bases and J by 3 bases, and 14 bases separated the two germline ends. There are 15 residues in the CDR3. CDR1 SGHTA and CDR2 FQGNSA come from the germline V gene. Here the CDR3 DNA reads TGTGCCAGCAGCCCTCCGGGACATAACAATCAGCCCCAGCATTTT. This gives the protein CASSPPGHNNQPQHF.

This chain joins TRBV20-1 and TRBJ1-2; D is possibly TRBD1 (6 bases). This CDR3 comprises 14 residues. V lost 3 bases and J lost 0, with 11 bases in between. Looked up from germline, CDR1 is DFQATT and CDR2 is SNEGSKA (reference sequence). CDR3 bases: TGCAGTGCTAGTAATACAGGGACTAACTATGGCTACACCTTC. The encoded protein is CSASNTGTNYGYTF.

The gene calls are TRBV2 and TRBJ1-1, with 8 bases fitting TRBD1. Germline V lookup: CDR1 SNHLY, CDR2 FYNNEI. The CDR3 length is 14 residues. J lost 5 bases, V lost 1 base, and 3 bases had no gene match. This CDR3 is CASSEGTGWTEAFF. CDR3 nucleotides: TGTGCCAGCAGTGAAGGGACAGGGTGGACTGAAGCTTTCTTT.

V usage is TRBV19 and J usage is TRBJ1-1; 7 nucleotides match TRBD1. V lost 9 bases to trimming and J lost 4 bases; unmatched junction nucleotides: 5. Germline CDR1 LNHDA, CDR2 SQIVND (reference sequence). The CDR3 runs 12 residues. CDR3 loop: CASRGSGTEAFF. CDR3 sequence (DNA): TGTGCCAGCAGGGGGTCGGGCACTGAAGCTTTCTTT.

This chain joins TRBV30 and TRBJ2-2, with D possibly TRBD1 on 5 matching bases. V was trimmed by 4 bases and J by 6 bases, leaving 15 bases between them. The CDR3 covers 14 residues. From germline, CDR1 is GTSNPN and CDR2 SVGIG (reference sequence). This chain's CDR3 is CAWNRQGTSGELFF. The CDR3 region has the DNA TGTGCCTGGAACCGGCAGGGAACTTCCGGGGAGCTGTTTTTT.

The gene calls are TRBV4-2 and TRBJ2-2; 8 bases are shared with TRBD2. CDR3 size: 18 residues. Trimming took 0 bases from V and 0 from J; bases not matched to a gene: 6. CDR1 is LGHNA and CDR2 is YNFKEQ in the germline V gene. CDR3 nucleotide sequence: TGTGCCAGCAGCCAAGAAACTAGCGGAAGCGCGAACACCGGGGAGCTGTTTTTT. Protein sequence: CASSQETSGSANTGELFF.

The genes are TRBV10-3 and TRBJ1-1; 10 positions match TRBD1. Germline values: CDR1 ENHRY, CDR2 SYGVKD. V lost 2 bases and J lost 5; bases outside the gene matches: 23. This CDR3 is 21 amino acids long. The CDR3 DNA is TGTGCCATCAGTGAGCCCGGGACAGGGGCCGCTTCGGGGCTCCTAGGGACTGAAGCTTTCTTT. It translates to CAISEPGTGAASGLLGTEAFF.

This chain uses TRBV5-1 with TRBJ2-7, with 9 bases identical to TRBD1. J gave up 9 bases and V 0 bases, and 7 bases lay outside the gene matches. Per the germline V gene, CDR1 is SGHRS and CDR2 is YFSETQ. This CDR3 comprises 14 residues. The CDR3, as DNA: TGCGCCAGCAGCTTGGTCGGGACAGGGAGTCGGCAGTACTTC. The encoded protein is CASSLVGTGSRQYF.

The CDR3 region has the DNA TGCGCCAGCAGCTTGGGGCGGTCTAATTCACCCCTCCACTTT. Its protein is CASSLGRSNSPLHF. V is TRBV5-1 and J is TRBJ1-6, with D uncertain. V was clipped by 0 bases and J by 6 bases, with 7 bases between them. The CDR3 has 14 amino acids. CDR1 is SGHRS and CDR2 is YFSETQ in the germline V gene.